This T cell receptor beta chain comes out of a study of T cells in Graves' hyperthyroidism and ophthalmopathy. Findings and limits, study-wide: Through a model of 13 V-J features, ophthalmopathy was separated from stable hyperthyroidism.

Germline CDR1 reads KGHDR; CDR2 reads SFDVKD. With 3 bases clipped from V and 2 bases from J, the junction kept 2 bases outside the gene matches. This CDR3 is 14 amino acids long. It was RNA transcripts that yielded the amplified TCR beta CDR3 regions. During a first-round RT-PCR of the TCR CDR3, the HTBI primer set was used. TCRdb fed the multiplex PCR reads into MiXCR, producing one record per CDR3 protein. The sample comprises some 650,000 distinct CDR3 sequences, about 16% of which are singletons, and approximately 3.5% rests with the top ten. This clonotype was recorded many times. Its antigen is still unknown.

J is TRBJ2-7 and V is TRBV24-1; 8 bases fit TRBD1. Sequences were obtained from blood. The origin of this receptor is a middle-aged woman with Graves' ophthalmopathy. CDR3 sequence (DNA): TGTGCCACCAGTGATCCGGACAGGGCCTACGAGCAGTACTTC. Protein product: CATSDPDRAYEQYF.